A single sample gave rise to the 4 T cell receptor beta chains below, sequenced in a study of tumor and adjacent non-tumor tissue in lung cancer. The library came from three nested PCR rounds adapted from ARM-PCR protocols. MiXCR, run by TCRdb on the multiplex PCR reads, gives a single entry per CDR3 protein. The sample lists tens of thousands of distinct CDR3 sequences; 80% to 90% were seen once. No cell sorting was done before RNA was extracted from the tissue. The normal lung tissue was taken more than 3 cm from the tumor edge. Sequencing was carried out using distant non-tumor lung tissue. The receptors shown here come from a man between 60 and 75 years old with non-small cell lung cancer.

The chain couples TRBV4-3 to TRBJ2-7; no clear D. The CDR3 length is 15 residues. Germline CDR1 reads LGHNA; CDR2 reads YSLEER. Trimming pared 3 bases from V and 6 bases from J, leaving 18 bases between. CDR3 bases: TGCGCCAGCAGCCAGAGGATTGACTCGGTGGTCGAGCAGTACTTC. This gives the protein CASSQRIDSVVEQYF.

The table lists this clonotype with many counts. The chain couples TRBV12-3 or TRBV12-4 to TRBJ1-3; D not certain. The V gene lost 1 base and the J gene lost 2 bases, with 9 bases spanning the gap. CDR3 length: 15 amino acids. For the CDR3, the DNA is TGTGCCAGCAGTTTAGGGGCCGGGGCTGGAAACACCATATATTTT. Its protein product is CASSLGAGAGNTIYF.

This clonotype appeared a single time. This sequence may be a read error, since a much larger clone differs from it by one base. The genes are TRBV12-3 or TRBV12-4 and TRBJ1-1, with D tentatively TRBD1 (6 bases). This CDR3 is 14 amino acids long. CDR3 residues: CASSLGGALTEVFF. In DNA, the CDR3 is TGTGCCAGCAGTTTAGGGGGGGCGCTCACTGAAGTTTTCTTT.

Notes on this clonotype: A much larger clone is a single base away; this may be a read error. The chain employs TRBV20-1 and TRBJ2-7, with 7 nucleotides matching TRBD2. Germline-derived CDR1 and CDR2 are DFQATT and SNEGSKA (reference sequence). After removal of 7 bases from V and 3 bases from J, the junction contained 12 bases not matched to a gene. CDR3 length equals 14 residues. CDR3 loop: CSVRVGTMLYEQYF. CDR3 bases: TGCAGTGTTCGTGTTGGGACTATGCTCTACGAGCAGTACTTC.